The 17 T cell receptor beta chains listed next were all sequenced from one sample in a study of T cells in tuberculosis (dated by TCRdb to 2016 to 2019). Library prep was done by the immunoSEQ multiplex PCR assay. Sourced from immuneACCESS, this table was stored by TCRdb with only in-frame sequences that have V and J called. A share of the clones is absent; for the studies checked, an unresolved V gene accounts for under half, and the remainder has no known explanation. The sample includes about 88,000 clones, with approximately 91% observed a single time. Approximately 1.9% of the sample rests with the top ten. Thawed, overnight-rested PBMC were stained with GMM-loaded CD1B tetramer, a Live/Dead dye and anti-CD3, then sorted on a FACS Aria II. C32 glucose monomycolate purified from Rhodococcus equi was loaded onto CD1B tetramers. The source material was CD1b-GMM tetramer-negative cells sorted from PBMCs. What this sample's cell subset or site label stands for: T cells not binding CD1B-GMM tetramer, sorted from same donor. The receptors derive from an adult woman with latent tuberculosis.

The rearrangement joins TRBV2 to TRBJ1-1, with D perhaps TRBD1 (6 bases). Germline CDR1 reads SNHLY; CDR2 reads FYNNEI. V gave up 11 bases and J gave up 2 bases, with 15 bases separating them. CDR3 length equals 13 residues. CDR3 sequence: CAGGQIVNTEAFF. The CDR3 DNA is TGTGCCGGCGGACAGATAGTAAACACTGAAGCTTTCTTT. Complete variable domain (other parts from reference TRBV2 and TRBJ1-1): EPEVTQTPSHQVTQMGQEVILRCVPISNHLYFYWYRQILGQKVEFLVSFYNNEISEKSEIFDDQFSVERPDGSNFTLKIRSTKLEDSAMYFCAGGQIVNTEAFFGQGTRLTVV.

The chain links TRBV10-3 to TRBJ1-2; TRBD1 matches at 7 bases. V lost 4 bases and J lost 8; bases outside the gene matches: 13. The germline V gene encodes CDR1 ENHRY and CDR2 SYGVKD. The CDR3 contains 15 residues. The CDR3 sequence is CAISVQQGTTRGYTF. DNA for the CDR3: TGTGCCATCAGTGTGCAACAGGGGACGACTAGAGGCTACACCTTC.

This chain uses TRBV9 with TRBJ1-1; D ambiguous. The CDR3 covers 15 residues. With 4 bases removed from V and 6 bases from J, the gap between germline ends came to 19 bases. The germline V gene encodes CDR1 SGDLS and CDR2 YYNGEE. The CDR3 is CASSPRLRPVSEAFF. CDR3 coding DNA: TGTGCCAGCAGCCCGCGATTGAGGCCTGTCTCTGAAGCTTTCTTT. The full variable domain, its missing parts supplied by reference TRBV9 and TRBJ1-1, is DSGVTQTPKHLITATGQRVTLRCSPRSGDLSVYWYQQSLDQGLQFLIQYYNGEERAKGNILERFSAQQFPDLHSELNLSSLELGDSALYFCASSPRLRPVSEAFFGQGTRLTVV.

The chain joins TRBV15 to TRBJ2-5; the D is unclear. V was trimmed by 0 bases and J by 2 bases, leaving 10 bases between them. Looked up from germline, CDR1 is LNHNV and CDR2 is YYDKDF (reference sequence). This CDR3 contains 15 residues. This CDR3 is CATSRDANSQETQYF. In nucleotides, the CDR3 is TGTGCCACCAGCAGAGATGCGAACAGTCAAGAGACCCAGTACTTC. Variable domain in full (rest from reference TRBV15 and TRBJ2-5): DAMVIQNPRYQVTQFGKPVTLSCSQTLNHNVMYWYQQKSSQAPKLLFHYYDKDFNNEADTPDNFQSRRPNTSFCFLDIRSPGLGDTAMYLCATSRDANSQETQYFGPGTRLLVL.

The chain combines TRBV5-1 with TRBJ2-3; 9 nucleotides agree with TRBD2. The germline gives CDR1 SGHRS, CDR2 YFSETQ. The CDR3 consists of 17 residues. V shed 4 bases, J shed 0 bases, and the junction held 9 bases outside the gene matches. Here the CDR3 reads CASSQNPSGESTDTQYF. The CDR3 DNA sequence: TGCGCCAGCAGCCAAAACCCTAGCGGGGAGAGCACAGATACGCAGTATTTT. The whole variable domain, filled in from reference TRBV5-1 and TRBJ2-3, reads KAGVTQTPRYLIKTRGQQVTLSCSPISGHRSVSWYQQTPGQGLQFLFEYFSETQRNKGNFPGRFSGRQFSNSRSEMNVSTLELGDSALYLCASSQNPSGESTDTQYFGPGTRLTVL.

This clone was recorded a few times. This rearrangement joins TRBV19 to TRBJ1-1, with a tentative D call TRBD1 (5 bases). Trimming stripped 5 bases from V and 3 bases from J, with 13 bases between. Germline lookup yields CDR1 LNHDA and CDR2 SQIVND (reference sequence). The CDR3 sequence is 14 residues long. The CDR3 loop is CASSRFRADTEAFF. The CDR3 bases are TGTGCCAGTAGTCGCTTCAGGGCGGACACTGAAGCTTTCTTT.

The V and J genes are TRBV4-2 and TRBJ2-7, with 7 bases lining up with TRBD2. V gave up 4 bases and J gave up 1 base; unmatched junction bases: 7. The germline CDR1 and CDR2 sequences are LGHNA and YNFKEQ. This CDR3 has 15 residues. CDR3 amino acids: CASSPRRGMSYEQYF. Here the CDR3 DNA reads TGTGCCAGCAGCCCCCGGCGGGGGATGTCCTACGAGCAGTACTTC.

The J gene is TRBJ1-5, the V gene TRBV10-3; TRBD1 might be the D (6 bases). This CDR3 has 12 amino acids. Germline assignment: CDR1 ENHRY and CDR2 SYGVKD. V lost 5 bases, J lost 11 bases, and 13 bases lay in between. CDR3 sequence (DNA): TGTGCCATCAGTCTAAGGGGGGGTGCCCAGCATTTT. It is translated as CAISLRGGAQHF.

The genes are TRBV18 and TRBJ2-1, with a tentative D call TRBD2 (5 bases). V lost 1 base, J lost 3 bases, and 10 bases lay in between. CDR3 length equals 15 residues. Germline CDR1 is KGHSH and CDR2 is LQKENI. The CDR3 sequence is CASSPLQAVYNEQFF. DNA for the CDR3: TGTGCCAGCTCACCACTACAAGCGGTCTACAATGAGCAGTTCTTC. Supplemented by reference TRBV18 and TRBJ2-1, the full variable domain reads NAGVMQNPRHLVRRRGQEARLRCSPMKGHSHVYWYRQLPEEGLKFMVYLQKENIIDESGMPKERFSAEFPKEGPSILRIQQVVRGDSAAYFCASSPLQAVYNEQFFGPGTRLTVL.

The rearrangement uses TRBV5-8 and TRBJ1-2, with 8 bases identical to TRBD1. The CDR3 consists of 16 residues. The trim removed 6 bases at V and 2 bases at J, leaving 12 bases unmatched. CDR1 is SGHTS, CDR2 YDEGEE, per germline. The CDR3 DNA sequence: TGTGCCAGCACGTACGTGACGGGACAGGTGAACTATGGCTACACCTTC. This gives the protein CASTYVTGQVNYGYTF. The variable domain in full, completed from reference TRBV5-8 and TRBJ1-2, reads EAGVTQSPTHLIKTRGQQATLRCSPISGHTSVYWYQQALGLGLQFLLWYDEGEERNRGNFPPRFSGRQFPNYSSELNVNALELEDSALYLCASTYVTGQVNYGYTFGSGTRLTVV.

The V and J genes are TRBV6-5 and TRBJ1-5, with TRBD1 matching 8 bases. Losses at the gene ends were 6 bases for V and 5 bases for J; bases not matched to a gene: 6. Per the germline V gene, CDR1 is MNHEY and CDR2 is SVGAGI. This CDR3 comprises 14 residues. For the CDR3, the DNA is TGTGCCAGCAGCTACGGACAGGGAGATCAGCCCCAGCATTTT. Amino acids: CASSYGQGDQPQHF.

The V call is TRBV5-6, the J call TRBJ1-4; the D is unclear. Germline CDR1 is SGHDT and CDR2 is YYEEEE. V dropped 5 bases and J dropped 8 bases, with 22 bases sitting between them. The CDR3 is 16 residues long. The CDR3 region is CASRRTGGGLGEKLFF. The DNA for the CDR3 is TGTGCCAGCAGACGAACCGGAGGAGGACTGGGGGAAAAACTGTTTTTT.

The rearrangement joins TRBV5-1 to TRBJ2-3; 11 positions agree with TRBD2. Germline V lookup: CDR1 SGHRS, CDR2 YFSETQ. The CDR3 consists of 15 residues. J gave up 4 bases and V 4 bases, and 5 bases lay outside the gene matches. The CDR3 here is CASSNLAGGADTQYF. CDR3 in DNA: TGCGCCAGCAGCAACCTAGCGGGGGGTGCAGATACGCAGTATTTT.

A note on this clone: Other DNA sequences within the sample encode an identical CDR3. The chain is built from TRBV4-2 and TRBJ1-5; D possibly corresponds to TRBD1 (6 bases). The CDR3 has 16 residues. Germline CDR1 is LGHNA and CDR2 is YNFKEQ. V lost 3 bases and J lost 2, with 14 bases in between. CDR3 bases: TGTGCCAGCAGCCAGGCTACAGGGTCGCGCAATCAGCCCCAGCATTTT. Its translation: CASSQATGSRNQPQHF.

The rearrangement links TRBV27 to TRBJ2-7, with a possible D match to TRBD2 (7 bases). This CDR3 is 12 amino acids long. From germline, CDR1 is MNHEY and CDR2 SMNVEV (reference sequence). V lost 6 bases and J 2 bases, leaving 8 bases between the germline ends. The CDR3 is CASRGGPYEQYF. The CDR3 DNA is TGTGCCAGCAGGGGGGGGCCCTACGAGCAGTACTTC.

This rearrangement joins TRBV19 to TRBJ1-1; tentative D call: TRBD1 (6 bases). From germline, CDR1 is LNHDA and CDR2 SQIVND (reference sequence). V was cut by 11 bases and J by 5 bases, with 9 bases left in between. CDR3 length: 10 amino acids. The CDR3 sequence: CALGTTEAFF. As DNA, the CDR3 is TGTGCCCTGGGGACAACTGAAGCTTTCTTT.

V and J are TRBV27 and TRBJ2-4; weak D call: TRBD1 (6 bases). This CDR3 contains 18 residues. Trimming stripped 5 bases from V and 1 base from J, with 21 bases between. CDR1 and CDR2 from the germline V gene are MNHEY and SMNVEV (reference sequence). The CDR3: CASSNEAQGRGAKNIQYF. For the CDR3, the DNA is TGTGCCAGCAGTAACGAGGCACAGGGAAGGGGGGCCAAAAACATTCAGTACTTC.